The T cell receptor beta chain described here comes from a study of identical twins (dated by TCRdb to 2016 to 2017). Notes on the research overall: To test whether fetal clonotypes persist, this study deep-sequenced TCR alpha and beta repertoires from monozygotic twins, from unrelated adults of various ages, and from cord blood. To rule out contamination, the twin experiments were replicated at different times with different library preparation protocols. Overall study results and their limits: Abundant cord blood beta clonotypes had fewer insertions, young adult naive repertoires showed a similar but weaker trend, and memory repertoires showed no such trend. Because the same donors could not be followed over many years, conclusions were based on cross-sectional statistical analysis. Zero-insertion analyses could be partly confounded by invariant T cells such as MAIT and iNKT, although diverse VJ usage argued against such confounding for most clonotypes. A weaker excess of twin sharing was found in beta out-of-frame sequences because the signal-to-noise ratio was lowered by fewer shared sequences. Out-of-frame TCR alpha sequences shared between twins showed an excess of low generation-probability sequences compared with coincidental sharing between unrelated individuals. Recombination models systematically underestimated out-of-frame TCR alpha sharing in monozygotic twins but agreed with sharing between unrelated individuals.

Including cysteine and phenylalanine, the CDR3 has 14 amino acids. Only CDR3 DNA is held: 42 bases, read in frame from base 1. CDR1 and CDR2 (MGHDK, SYGVNS) derive from the germline V gene. Trimmed from V: 7 bases; trimmed from J: 7 bases; junction bases lacking a gene match: 10. Receptors were amplified or captured by 5' RACE. Sequencer: Illumina HiSeq 2000. A universal primer binding site was introduced by template switching, and a unique molecular identifier was present in the final cDNA, enabling accurate counting of TCR cDNA molecules. Specific primers in the conserved constant-segment region were used to synthesize first-strand cDNA for the TCR alpha and beta chains. To control for contamination, each cDNA library was double barcoded with a SMART-Mk sample barcode plus Illumina barcodes. Two successive PCR steps introduced TruSeq adapter sequences along with Illumina sample barcodes. The TCR alpha and beta cDNA libraries were sequenced on the Illumina HiSeq platform using custom primers. Turning to the authors' computational methods: MiGEC was used to process raw reads and extract unique molecular identifiers, and MiXCR was used to find CDR3 positions. For each individual, recombination models were inferred using an EM algorithm with the repgenHMM and IGoR tools. Shared clonotypes were analyzed with the tcR package in R, and sharing was normalized by the product of cloneset sizes. Out-of-frame nonproductive sequences were analyzed to study raw recombination free of thymic and clonal selection effects. TCRdb took the public reads, trimmed them with fastp at Q25, ran MiXCR for clone calling and kept in-frame beta chains. Rows merge per CDR3 protein into single entries with the most common DNA and genes. For this entry, the V and J calls and clone size follow TCRdb and not the study's own pipeline. This sample has 420,000 or so distinct CDR3 sequences in its table, and under 20% of those were observed once. 12% of the sample belongs to the ten largest clones.

This clonotype was seen a handful of times. The antigen this receptor binds is unknown. The sample holds no much larger clone one base away, and base qualities are not on file. Every donor in the study was a healthy Caucasian. The study also sequenced three unrelated non-twin adults: a male aged 18 to 30, a male aged 50 to 60 and a female aged 50 to 60. Miltenyi CD45RO+ enrichment and human naive T-cell isolation kits were used to isolate memory (CD45RO+) and naive T cells from PBMC. The sequence came from a man between 50 and 59 years old in good health. Sample: naive T cells sorted from blood. Taken with the paper, the label for cell subset or site translates to: cells isolated with a human naive T-cell isolation kit. The chain was built from TRBV25-1 and TRBJ2-1, and TRBD2 aligns with 7 junction nucleotides. CDR3 region: CASTLEGAGNEQFF. The base sequence is TGTGCCAGCACCCTGGAGGGAGCGGGGAATGAGCAGTTCTTC.